One and the same sample provided the 7 T cell receptor beta chains below, sequenced in a study of T cells in Graves' hyperthyroidism and ophthalmopathy. From RNA transcripts, TCR beta CDR3 regions were amplified. First-round RT-PCR of the TCR CDR3 relied on the HTBI primer set. TCRdb recomputed calls from the multiplex PCR reads with MiXCR, one row per CDR3 protein. The sample lists 250,000 to 300,000 distinct CDR3 sequences, roughly 15% seen once, with roughly 13% in the top ten. The sequenced sample consisted of blood. All receptors derive from a woman aged 35 to 49 with Graves' hyperthyroidism that later progressed to Graves' ophthalmopathy.

This clonotype was detected only a few times. A much larger clonotype is one base distant, so this may be a read error. This is likely a read error, given that the CDR3 carries no conserved phenylalanine or tryptophan at its end. The CDR3 DNA is TGTGCCAGCAGCTCGAACAAGCACCGGGACAGGGCCTCCTATGGCTACACCCTC. This codes for CASSSNKHRDRASYGYTL. The chain links TRBV11-2 to TRBJ1-2; 9 bases line up with TRBD1. V lost 4 bases, J lost 4 bases, and 16 bases stayed unmatched. The CDR3 is made up of 18 amino acids. CDR1 and CDR2 (germline): SGHAT, FQNNGV.

This clonotype showed up many times. CDR3 DNA sequence: TGTGCCAGCAGTATGGGATACGAGACCCAGTACTTC. Amino acids: CASSMGYETQYF. The chain is built from TRBV6-1 and TRBJ2-5, with D hard to call. The length of the CDR3 is 12 residues. Germline V gene data show CDR1 as MNHNS and CDR2 as SASEGT. Trimming cost V 5 bases and J 5 bases, with 9 bases left between them.

There are many counts of this clonotype. The chain uses TRBV5-5 and TRBJ2-3; 7 bases are a match to TRBD2. V lost 1 base and J lost 3; bases outside the gene matches: 2. This CDR3 region has 14 residues. Per germline, CDR1 SGHKS and CDR2 YYEKEE (reference sequence). CDR3 protein: CASSLRRETDTQYF. The DNA of the CDR3 is TGTGCCAGCAGCTTGCGGCGGGAGACAGATACGCAGTATTTT.

The rearrangement joins TRBV5-6 to TRBJ2-7; 7 nucleotides agree with TRBD2. This CDR3 comprises 15 residues. CDR1 is SGHDT, CDR2 YYEEEE, per germline. V trimming: 0 bases; J trimming: 5 bases; junction bases outside the gene matches: 8. CDR3 in DNA: TGTGCCAGCAGCTTGGAGTCTCGGGGAGGGGACGAGCAGTACTTC. Translation: CASSLESRGGDEQYF.

This clonotype came up a few times. This chain connects TRBV6-1 to TRBJ1-1; D ambiguous. This CDR3 has 13 residues. Between the trimmed V and J ends, which lost 7 bases and 5 bases, there was a span of 14 bases. Looked up from germline, CDR1 is MNHNS and CDR2 is SASEGT. CDR3 protein: CASTWREDTEAFF. Written as DNA, the CDR3 is TGTGCCAGCACATGGAGGGAAGATACTGAAGCTTTCTTT.

This CDR3 is CASSGFQQEQPQHF. The CDR3 DNA reads as TGTGCCAGCAGTGGTTTTCAGCAAGAACAGCCCCAGCATTTT. The chain couples TRBV2 to TRBJ1-5; no clear D gene. CDR1 and CDR2 (germline): SNHLY, FYNNEI. The CDR3 is 14 amino acids. Trimming cost V 4 bases and J 7 bases, with 14 bases left between them.

The chain joins TRBV6-5 to TRBJ2-7; D is ambiguous. This CDR3 is 15 amino acids long. The germline V gene has CDR1 MNHEY and CDR2 SVGAGI. Trimming cost V 7 bases and J 0 bases, with 16 bases left between them. Here the CDR3 reads CASTLLGISSYEQYF. In DNA, the CDR3 is TGTGCCAGCACTTTATTGGGCATAAGCTCCTACGAGCAGTACTTC.